Shown below are 11 T cell receptor beta chains from a single sample sequenced in a study of blood T cell repertoires in COVID-19. The method was immunoSEQ multiplex PCR; TCRdb's version includes in-frame clones alone and lacks a portion of them. The profile shows fewer than 120,000 clones, roughly four fifths of them singletons. The sample taken for sequencing was peripheral blood. These receptors all stem from a woman aged 60-75 years with acute or convalescent COVID-19.

The rearrangement joins TRBV6-5 to TRBJ1-1, with 10 bases matching TRBD1. Germline CDR1 and CDR2: MNHEY and SVGAGI. The V segment lost 6 bases and the J segment 4 bases; nucleotides outside the gene matches: 5. This CDR3 spans 14 amino acids. CDR3: CASSRRTGGTEAFF. In DNA form, the CDR3 reads TGTGCCAGCAGCCGAAGGACAGGGGGCACTGAAGCTTTCTTT.

The J gene is TRBJ1-2, the V gene TRBV12-3 or TRBV12-4; D gene unclear. CDR3 length: 13 amino acids. V lost 0 bases, J lost 8 bases, and 10 bases lay in between. The CDR3 sequence is CASSLARAGGYTF. CDR3 coding DNA: TGTGCCAGCAGTTTAGCGCGGGCGGGGGGCTACACCTTC.

The chain uses TRBV24-1 and TRBJ2-2; 9 positions agree with TRBD1. This CDR3 has 18 amino acids. Trimming took 5 bases from V and 4 from J; bases not matched to a gene: 13. Germline CDR1 KGHDR, CDR2 SFDVKD. CDR3 sequence (DNA): TGTGCCACCAGTGGCGTGGACAGGGGTCGATCTGGCACCGGGGAGCTGTTTTTT. As protein: CATSGVDRGRSGTGELFF.

V and J are TRBV30 and TRBJ1-2, with a possible D match to TRBD1 (5 bases). Trimming removed 3 bases at V and 14 bases at J, with 22 bases between. This CDR3 is built from 13 residues. Germline values: CDR1 GTSNPN, CDR2 SVGIG (reference sequence). The CDR3 protein is CAWREGGARGPTF. The CDR3 coding sequence is TGTGCCTGGAGGGAAGGAGGGGCGCGGGGCCCGACCTTC. Supplemented by reference TRBV30 and TRBJ1-2, the full variable domain reads SQTIHQWPATLVQPVGSPLSLECTVEGTSNPNLYWYRQAAGRGLQLLFYSVGIGQISSEVPQNLSASRPQDRQFILSSKKLLLSDSGFYLCAWREGGARGPTFGSGTRLTVV.

The chain has TRBV3-1 (or the pseudogene TRBV3-2) and TRBJ2-3; TRBD2 matches 11 bases. The CDR3 spans 14 residues. V gave up 5 bases and J gave up 4 bases; unmatched junction bases: 2. Germline lookup yields CDR1 LGHDT and CDR2 YNNKEL (reference sequence). The CDR3 region has the DNA TGTGCCAGCAGCACGGGACTAGCGGCAGATACGCAGTATTTT. Amino acid sequence: CASSTGLAADTQYF.

The J gene is TRBJ2-5, the V gene TRBV6-6; weak D call: TRBD1 (6 bases). The V gene's germline CDR1 is MNHNY and CDR2 SVGAGI (reference sequence). Trimming removed 4 bases from V and 5 bases from J, with 14 bases in between. This CDR3 region has 14 residues. Written as DNA, the CDR3 is TGTGCCAGCAGTTCCAATGGGGGCTTGGAGACCCAGTACTTC. It specifies CASSSNGGLETQYF.

The rearrangement uses TRBV5-6 and TRBJ2-5, with TRBD2 matching over 9 bases. Germline V gene lookup returns CDR1 SGHDT and CDR2 YYEEEE. J lost 9 bases, V lost 3 bases, and 9 bases had no gene match. The CDR3 is 14 residues long. CDR3 bases: TGTGCCAGCAGCTCGGGACTAGCCGGGAGGGCCCAGTACTTC. It translates to CASSSGLAGRAQYF. The variable domain in full, completed from reference TRBV5-6 and TRBJ2-5, reads DAGVTQSPTHLIKTRGQQVTLRCSPKSGHDTVSWYQQALGQGPQFIFQYYEEEERQRGNFPDRFSGHQFPNYSSELNVNALLLGDSALYLCASSSGLAGRAQYFGPGTRLLVL.

V gene TRBV19 combines with J gene TRBJ1-5; 9 bases match TRBD1. J lost 0 bases, V lost 10 bases, and 4 bases had no gene match. CDR1 and CDR2 (germline): LNHDA, SQIVND (reference sequence). The CDR3 runs to 14 residues. The CDR3 DNA is TGTGCCACGGGACAGGGTTATAGCAATCAGCCCCAGCATTTT. This encodes CATGQGYSNQPQHF.

The rearrangement joins TRBV4-3 to TRBJ2-7, with TRBD1 matching over 7 bases. The CDR3 is 13 amino acids. CDR1 is LGHNA, CDR2 YSLEER, per germline. V lost 4 bases to trimming and J lost 4 bases; unmatched junction nucleotides: 4. CDR3 sequence reads: CASSPSTGYEQYF. The CDR3 nucleotides read TGCGCCAGCAGCCCCTCGACAGGGTACGAGCAGTACTTC.

This chain joins TRBV5-1 and TRBJ2-3; 7 bases agree with TRBD2. Germline V CDR1 and CDR2: SGHRS, YFSETQ. V gave up 4 bases and J gave up 0 bases; unmatched junction bases: 5. CDR3 length: 15 residues. CDR3 in amino acids: CASSPTGGSTDTQYF. CDR3 DNA: TGCGCCAGCAGCCCGACGGGGGGAAGCACAGATACGCAGTATTTT.

The chain combines TRBV11-3 with TRBJ1-1; the match to TRBD1 covers 9 bases. Losses at the gene ends were 3 bases for V and 1 base for J; bases not matched to a gene: 3. Germline values: CDR1 SGHNT, CDR2 YENEEA. This CDR3 has 15 amino acids. The CDR3 DNA follows: TGTGCCAGCAGCTTGAACAGGGGGCCGAACACTGAAGCTTTCTTT. It translates to CASSLNRGPNTEAFF.